The clone carrying this TCR beta chain was picked up a small number of times. Sequencing used immunoSEQ multiplex PCR; TCRdb keeps in-frame clones, though not all of them. The data contain approximately 2,500 clones, around a fifth of them singletons. This sample stems from a study of sequential checkpoint blockade in melanoma. Indicated treatment: randomized to nivolumab then ipilimumab (arm A) or the reverse (arm B). Germline V gene lookup returns CDR1 SGHNT and CDR2 YENEEA. The V gene lost 2 bases and the J gene lost 6 bases, with 21 bases spanning the gap. The CDR3 extends over 17 amino acids. The J gene is TRBJ2-3, the V gene TRBV11-3, with no clear D. Sample: tumor tissue (inferred from file names), taken from a patient given nivolumab and ipilimumab in sequence. The sequence was obtained from a human donor with melanoma. DNA for the CDR3: TGTGCCAGCAGCTTAAGATTAGTCGGCTCCCAAGGTGATACGCAGTATTTT. Translating it yields CASSLRLVGSQGDTQYF.